What follows describes a single TCR beta chain. As yet, its antigen is unknown. Trimming removed 5 bases from V and 5 bases from J; junction bases left unmatched: 9. Per the germline V gene, CDR1 is SEHNR and CDR2 is FQNEAQ (reference sequence). The CDR3 runs to 16 residues. A second PCR of 7 to 11 cycles used a sample-barcoded 5' primer and a J-beta primer mix. There were at least 2.5 million CDR3-containing paired-end reads obtained from each sample. TCRdb redid the calling of the 5' RACE reads with MiXCR, one entry per CDR3 protein. This table has around 1,100,000 distinct CDR3 sequences, roughly two fifths appearing once. The data belong to a study of blood T cells in healthy people across ages. Points from the study as a whole: Diversity of TCR beta per million T cells declined in a roughly linear way with age.

This chain joins TRBV7-9 and TRBJ2-1; TRBD2 matches at 10 bases. The receptor was derived from a man younger than 30 in good health. The sequenced sample was blood. The DNA of the CDR3 is TGTGCCAGCAGCCCCCCAACTCTAGCGGGGGACAATGAGCAGTTCTTC. Its translation is CASSPPTLAGDNEQFF.